Sequencing of this TCR beta chain was carried out in a study of Graves' ophthalmopathy and Graves' hyperthyroidism. A few counts support this clonotype. The antigen remains unidentified. General observations from the study: Between ophthalmopathy and stable hyperthyroidism, a 13-signature model drew a separation with 87.88% sensitivity and approximately 79% specificity.

The CDR3 spans 14 residues. The V gene lost 0 bases and the J gene lost 3 bases, with 8 bases spanning the gap. Germline CDR1 LGHDT, CDR2 YNNKEL (reference sequence). Hyperthyroidism was new, under 2 months, in patients aged 18 to 65. Certain patients were not enrolled. These were patients with other autoimmune diseases, uncontrolled infections, pregnancy or lactation. From RNA, the CDR3 regions of TCR beta chains were amplified and sequenced. HTBI primers primed a first-round RT-PCR, and a second-round multiplex PCR followed. TCRdb re-analysed the multiplex PCR reads in MiXCR, keeping a single row per CDR3 protein. The profile shows a few hundred thousand distinct CDR3 sequences, roughly 14% of them singletons.

This sequence was found in a woman younger than 35 with stable Graves' hyperthyroidism. The sample was peripheral blood. The V call is TRBV3-1, the J call TRBJ2-5; possibly TRBD2 for D (5 bases). As DNA, the CDR3 is TGTGCCAGCAGCCAAGATCCCGGGAAAGAGACCCAGTACTTC. Translation gives CASSQDPGKETQYF.